This record concerns one T cell receptor beta chain sequence. This record belongs to a study of blood T cell repertoires in COVID-19. J gave up 3 bases and V 4 bases, and 10 bases lay outside the gene matches. Germline values: CDR1 SGHRS, CDR2 YFSETQ. This CDR3 region has 15 residues. Original processing notes: Amplifying reference gene primers gave estimates of nucleated cell counts. Profiled with immunoSEQ multiplex PCR; TCRdb holds only in-frame clones, not every one. For V, J and clone size, that table is used; D and trimming come from the DNA. The table lists some 250,000 clones, 70% to 85% of them singletons.

Sequencing used peripheral blood. The receptor's source is a woman of 80 years or more with acute or convalescent COVID-19. The chain has TRBV5-1 and TRBJ2-7; TRBD1 matches 7 bases. CDR3 sequence: CASSPRTGAHYEQYF. DNA for the CDR3: TGCGCCAGCAGCCCCCGGACAGGAGCCCACTACGAGCAGTACTTC.